This passage covers 4 T cell receptor beta chains from one sample sequenced in a study of T cell responses to AZD1222 COVID-19 vaccine. Generated by immunoSEQ multiplex PCR, the TCRdb table keeps only in-frame clones and is missing some. The sample holds more than 150,000 clones, approximately 90% seen once. Sequencing used peripheral blood, obtained on day 0 of AZD1222 vaccination. These receptors were obtained from an adult in good health.

The rearrangement uses TRBV5-1 and TRBJ2-7, with 9 bases aligning to TRBD2. Germline CDR1 reads SGHRS; CDR2 reads YFSETQ. Germline trimming cut 4 bases from V and 2 bases from J; bases unmatched to any gene: 4. The CDR3 spans 14 residues. Written as DNA, the CDR3 is TGCGCCAGCAGCCTACTAGCGGGCGCCTACGAGCAGTACTTC. This codes for CASSLLAGAYEQYF.

The chain joins TRBV4-1 to TRBJ2-7; 11 bases agree with TRBD1. Looked up from germline, CDR1 is MGHRA and CDR2 is YSYEKL. The CDR3 has 14 amino acids. V dropped 4 bases and J dropped 3; count of bases not matched to a gene: 2. In DNA, the CDR3 is TGCGCCAGCAGCCGGACAGGGGGCGTCTACGAGCAGTACTTC. It translates to CASSRTGGVYEQYF.

J is TRBJ1-5 and V is TRBV6-1; D is unresolved. Trimming pared 1 base from V and 1 base from J, leaving 5 bases between. This CDR3 contains 14 residues. Germline-derived CDR1 and CDR2 are MNHNS and SASEGT. CDR3 coding DNA: TGTGCCAGCAGTGAAGGGGAAAGCAATCAGCCCCAGCATTTT. It yields the protein CASSEGESNQPQHF.

DNA of the CDR3: TGTGCCAGCAGCCCGGATAGGTCGGGAACCGGGGAGCTGTTTTTT. Its protein product is CASSPDRSGTGELFF. This chain links TRBV5-4 with TRBJ2-2; D may be TRBD2 (5 bases). Looked up from germline, CDR1 is SGHNT and CDR2 is YYREEE (reference sequence). The V and J ends lost 4 bases and 5 bases respectively, with 15 bases between them. The CDR3 contains 15 residues.